What follows are 32 T cell receptor beta chains derived from one specimen sequenced in a study of blood T cell repertoires in COVID-19. The protocol was immunoSEQ multiplex PCR, while the TCRdb copy is restricted to in-frame clones and leaves out a portion. The data contain some 250,000 clones, about 87% of them singletons. Source material: peripheral blood. Receptor source: a woman between 55 and 75 years old with COVID-19, enrolled during active disease.

The rearrangement uses TRBV4-2 and TRBJ2-7; 7 bases agree with TRBD1. Germline trimming cut 3 bases from V and 5 bases from J; bases unmatched to any gene: 10. In germline, CDR1 is LGHNA, CDR2 YNFKEQ. CDR3 length: 15 amino acids. The DNA for the CDR3 is TGTGCCAGCAGCCACGGGACAGTTCTACCCGACGAGCAGTACTTC. This codes for CASSHGTVLPDEQYF.

The rearrangement uses TRBV6-4 and TRBJ1-5, with unresolved D. Trimming took off 5 bases at V and 4 bases at J, with 15 bases between the two ends. Germline values: CDR1 MRHNA, CDR2 SNTAGT. The CDR3 sequence is 15 residues long. CDR3 bases: TGTGCCAGCAGTCCTTCCGGACGGGAGAATCAGCCCCAGCATTTT. Amino acid sequence: CASSPSGRENQPQHF.

This clone was counted a single time. The V and J genes are TRBV13 and TRBJ2-4; TRBD2 aligns across 11 bases. CDR1 and CDR2 (germline): PRHDT, FYEKMQ (reference sequence). The CDR3 extends over 19 amino acids. V dropped 5 bases and J dropped 0; count of bases not matched to a gene: 12. CDR3 in DNA: TGTGCCAGCAGCGAGGGCGCCGGGACTAGCGGATTAGCCAAAAACATTCAGTACTTC. Translating it yields CASSEGAGTSGLAKNIQYF.

The chain uses TRBV11-1 and TRBJ2-1, with D unresolved. CDR3 length: 15 residues. The V gene lost 5 bases and the J gene lost 4 bases, with 15 bases spanning the gap. Germline V gene lookup returns CDR1 SGHAT and CDR2 FQDESV (reference sequence). CDR3 sequence: CASSPPVGVYNEQFF. In nucleotides, the CDR3 is TGTGCCAGCAGCCCACCGGTCGGAGTTTACAATGAGCAGTTCTTC. The whole variable domain, filled in from reference TRBV11-1 and TRBJ2-1, reads EAEVAQSPRYKITEKSQAVAFWCDPISGHATLYWYRQILGQGPELLVQFQDESVVDDSQLPKDRFSAERLKGVDSTLKIQPAELGDSAMYLCASSPPVGVYNEQFFGPGTRLTVL.

The sample holds one count of this clone. The genes are TRBV20-1 and TRBJ2-1, with D maybe TRBD2 (5 bases). Between the trimmed V and J ends, which lost 6 bases and 8 bases, there was a span of 11 bases. The CDR3 runs 11 residues. Germline CDR1 DFQATT, CDR2 SNEGSKA (reference sequence). In DNA form, the CDR3 reads TGCAGTGCCCTTCTAGCCTATGAGCAGTTCTTC. Translation: CSALLAYEQFF.

As DNA, the CDR3 is TGTGCCAGTAGTTTGCGGAGGAGCACAGATACGCAGTATTTT. Translation: CASSLRRSTDTQYF. The chain employs TRBV19 and TRBJ2-3; perhaps TRBD2 as D (5 bases). CDR3 length equals 14 residues. V lost 5 bases to trimming and J lost 0 bases, with 9 bases between them. Germline CDR1 and CDR2: LNHDA and SQIVND (reference sequence).

The V call is TRBV24-1, the J call TRBJ2-2; the match to TRBD2 covers 7 bases. Germline V lookup: CDR1 KGHDR, CDR2 SFDVKD. The V gene end was trimmed by 1 base and the J gene end by 5 bases; junction bases not matched to a gene: 9. This CDR3 is built from 17 residues. The CDR3 coding sequence is TGTGCCACCAGTGATTTCCGGGGGGAGGGCCGGACCGGGGAGCTGTTTTTT. Translation gives CATSDFRGEGRTGELFF.

This rearrangement joins TRBV11-2 to TRBJ2-3; TRBD2 matches at 8 bases. Germline loops: CDR1 SGHAT, CDR2 FQNNGV. The CDR3 totals 17 residues. V was pared by 3 bases and J by 4 bases, with 12 bases of the junction left unmatched. CDR3 nucleotides: TGTGCCAGCAGCTTCCGAAGGGCAGCGGGAGCGGCAGATACGCAGTATTTT. Its translation is CASSFRRAAGAADTQYF.

The chain uses TRBV9 and TRBJ2-3; 7 bases align to TRBD1. The CDR3 has 20 residues. CDR1 SGDLS and CDR2 YYNGEE come from the germline V gene. V trimming: 0 bases; J trimming: 8 bases; junction bases outside the gene matches: 24. CDR3 DNA: TGTGCCAGCAGCGTAGATGCCCCGGGTCTGGGGACAGCCTCTGGGCGTACGCAGTATTTT. This gives the protein CASSVDAPGLGTASGRTQYF.

V usage is TRBV30 and J usage is TRBJ1-1; no reliable D call. V was pared by 1 base and J by 11 bases, with 14 bases between. Germline CDR1 is GTSNPN and CDR2 is SVGIG (reference sequence). CDR3 size: 12 residues. The chain's CDR3 is CAWSAMARFAFF. CDR3 DNA: TGTGCCTGGAGTGCGATGGCCAGATTCGCTTTCTTT.

The V gene is TRBV25-1, the J gene TRBJ1-5; 8 bases map to TRBD1. Germline-derived CDR1 and CDR2 are MGHDK and SYGVNS. V lost 0 bases and J lost 6; bases outside the gene matches: 1. The CDR3 runs to 14 residues. For the CDR3, the DNA is TGTGCCAGCAGTGAATATGGACAGGGTCAGCCCCAGCATTTT. Its protein product is CASSEYGQGQPQHF.

V is TRBV29-1 and J is TRBJ2-7; 7 nucleotides align to TRBD1. This CDR3 is built from 14 residues. CDR1 is SQVTM and CDR2 is ANQGSEA in the germline V gene. V shed 3 bases and J 5 bases; nucleotides not matched to a gene: 10. The CDR3 protein is CSVEGYRGRHEQYF. DNA of the CDR3: TGCAGCGTTGAGGGGTACAGGGGACGCCACGAGCAGTACTTC.

This clone has just a few counts. The chain has TRBV6-1 and TRBJ1-5, with 9 bases matching TRBD1. This CDR3 is built from 16 residues. With V trimmed by 2 bases and J by 7 bases, 9 bases remained unmatched. The germline gives CDR1 MNHNS, CDR2 SASEGT. CDR3 coding DNA: TGTGCCAGCAGTGAATCTTGGACAGGGGCCCGGCAGCCCCAGCATTTT. Residues: CASSESWTGARQPQHF.

V usage is TRBV24-1 and J usage is TRBJ2-1; 10 bases match TRBD2. Germline V gives CDR1 KGHDR, CDR2 SFDVKD. This CDR3 has 17 amino acids. J was trimmed by 10 bases and V by 1 base; bases with no gene match: 12. This chain's CDR3 is CATSDFQELAGEGEQFF. The CDR3, as DNA: TGTGCCACCAGTGATTTTCAGGAGCTAGCGGGAGAAGGGGAGCAGTTCTTC.

This clone has only a few counts. J is TRBJ2-1 and V is TRBV28, with TRBD2 matching 16 bases. CDR1 and CDR2 (germline): MDHEN, SYDVKM. The ends lost 6 bases at V and 9 bases at J; junction bases unmatched: 8. The CDR3 sequence is 16 residues long. CDR3 region: CASSPGTSGRAPEQFF. In nucleotides, the CDR3 is TGTGCCAGCAGCCCGGGGACTAGCGGGAGGGCCCCTGAGCAGTTCTTC.

The chain joins TRBV28 to TRBJ1-1; a possible D gene is TRBD1 (5 bases). Germline V gene data show CDR1 as MDHEN and CDR2 as SYDVKM. V was shortened by 3 bases and J by 1 base, with 12 bases between the two germline ends. The CDR3 has 15 residues. As DNA, the CDR3 is TGTGCCAGCAGTTTCGGGGGGAGTGAGAACACTGAAGCTTTCTTT. Its translation is CASSFGGSENTEAFF.

The gene calls are TRBV5-1 and TRBJ2-5; possible D gene TRBD2, 6 bases. There are 15 residues in the CDR3. V shed 4 bases and J shed 1 base, with 14 bases lying between them. Germline values: CDR1 SGHRS, CDR2 YFSETQ. This CDR3 is CASSPWIAAQETQYF. CDR3 bases: TGCGCCAGCAGCCCCTGGATAGCGGCCCAAGAGACCCAGTACTTC.

CDR3 in DNA: TGCGCCAGCAGCCAAGTGGGGGGACCTAACTATGGCTACACCTTC. Its protein is CASSQVGGPNYGYTF. The V call is TRBV4-3, the J call TRBJ1-2, with a tentative D call TRBD1 (5 bases). Trimming took 1 base from V and 0 from J, leaving 9 bases between them. The CDR3 sequence is 15 residues long. CDR1 and CDR2 from the germline V gene are LGHNA and YSLEER.

This sequence joins TRBV27 and TRBJ1-5; D possibly corresponds to TRBD1 (5 bases). CDR3 length: 15 amino acids. With 5 bases removed from V and 5 bases from J, the gap between germline ends came to 16 bases. Germline CDR1 is MNHEY and CDR2 is SMNVEV (reference sequence). In DNA, the CDR3 is TGTGCCAGCAGTGCAAATCAGGGTAAGGATCAGCCCCAGCATTTT. Encoded protein: CASSANQGKDQPQHF.

The V gene is TRBV6-6, the J gene TRBJ1-1; D gene ambiguous. The CDR3 is made up of 12 amino acids. V was trimmed by 6 bases and J by 3 bases, leaving 8 bases between them. CDR1 is MNHNY and CDR2 is SVGAGI in the germline V gene (reference sequence). CDR3 nucleotide sequence: TGTGCCAGCAGGGCTGGTGACACTGAAGCTTTCTTT. Residues: CASRAGDTEAFF.

The V call is TRBV18, the J call TRBJ2-2; D unresolved. The CDR3 extends over 15 amino acids. Trimming removed 6 bases from V and 4 bases from J, with 15 bases in between. Germline loops: CDR1 KGHSH, CDR2 LQKENI. The DNA of the CDR3 is TGTGCCAGCTCCCCGTCAAGGAGAGGCACCGGGGAGCTGTTTTTT. Protein product: CASSPSRRGTGELFF.

This rearrangement joins TRBV16 to TRBJ2-1, with TRBD2 identical over 7 bases. There are 16 residues in the CDR3. The V segment lost 0 bases and the J segment 0 bases; nucleotides outside the gene matches: 2. Germline V gives CDR1 KGHSY, CDR2 FQNENV. The CDR3, as DNA: TGTGCCAGCAGCCAATCGCCTAGCGGCTCCTACAATGAGCAGTTCTTC. Its translation is CASSQSPSGSYNEQFF.

This chain joins TRBV19 and TRBJ2-4; TRBD2 is a possible D gene (6 bases). CDR3 length: 15 residues. The germline V gene has CDR1 LNHDA and CDR2 SQIVND (reference sequence). The V end lost 2 bases, the J end lost 0 bases, and 8 bases lay between the germline ends. The CDR3 bases are TGTGCCAGTAGTATACCGGGACTAGCCAAAAACATTCAGTACTTC. It encodes CASSIPGLAKNIQYF. Variable domain in full (rest from reference TRBV19 and TRBJ2-4): DGGITQSPKYLFRKEGQNVTLSCEQNLNHDAMYWYRQDPGQGLRLIYYSQIVNDFQKGDIAEGYSVSREKKESFPLTVTSAQKNPTAFYLCASSIPGLAKNIQYFGAGTRLSVL.

This sequence joins TRBV27 and TRBJ2-7; the D gene is possibly TRBD2 (7 bases). Germline V CDR1 and CDR2: MNHEY, SMNVEV (reference sequence). Trimming removed 8 bases from V and 4 bases from J, with 18 bases in between. The CDR3 length is 14 residues. CDR3 DNA sequence: TGTGCCAGCTCTCTCCGCGGGGGCACGTACGAGCAGTACTTC. This codes for CASSLRGGTYEQYF.

V usage is TRBV6-5 and J usage is TRBJ2-7; 7 positions match TRBD2. With V trimmed by 5 bases and J by 2 bases, 9 bases remained unmatched. This CDR3 region has 15 residues. The V gene's germline CDR1 is MNHEY and CDR2 SVGAGI. The CDR3 DNA sequence: TGTGCCAGCAGTCCCGGCGGGAGCGCCGCCTACGAGCAGTACTTC. Translated, it gives CASSPGGSAAYEQYF.

The chain couples TRBV19 to TRBJ2-5; 14 bases agree with TRBD2. The germline V gene has CDR1 LNHDA and CDR2 SQIVND (reference sequence). J was trimmed by 5 bases and V by 7 bases; bases with no gene match: 6. The CDR3 covers 15 residues. CDR3 DNA sequence: TGTGCCAGTACTCCGGGACTAGCGGGAGACGAGACCCAGTACTTC. Residues: CASTPGLAGDETQYF.

This clone has a handful of counts. Other DNA sequences in the same sample also yield this CDR3. V gene TRBV7-2 combines with J gene TRBJ2-7; D gene uncertain. Germline values: CDR1 SGHTA, CDR2 FQGNSA. This CDR3 spans 11 amino acids. V lost 5 bases and J 4 bases, leaving 6 bases between the germline ends. The DNA of the CDR3 is TGTGCCAGCAGCCCCCTTTACGAGCAGTACTTC. This gives the protein CASSPLYEQYF.

The chain carries TRBV14 and TRBJ2-1; weak D call: TRBD1 (6 bases). Trimming cost V 0 bases and J 0 bases, with 9 bases left between them. This CDR3 is 16 amino acids long. Germline loops: CDR1 SGHDN, CDR2 FVKESK. The CDR3 nucleotides read TGTGCCAGCAGCCAAGAGCTAGGGGGCTCCTACAATGAGCAGTTCTTC. It encodes CASSQELGGSYNEQFF.

This chain links TRBV7-9 with TRBJ1-2; 8 bases map to TRBD1. The CDR3 is 16 amino acids. With V trimmed by 1 base and J by 4 bases, 8 bases remained unmatched. Germline V lookup: CDR1 SEHNR, CDR2 FQNEAQ (reference sequence). Here the CDR3 DNA reads TGTGCCAGCAGCTTAGTTGTAGACAGGGGCGGCTATGGCTACACCTTC. This translates into CASSLVVDRGGYGYTF.

This chain connects TRBV19 to TRBJ1-4; D is uncertain. V was clipped by 7 bases and J by 5 bases, with 11 bases between them. The CDR3 is 13 residues long. CDR1 is LNHDA, CDR2 SQIVND, per germline (reference sequence). For the CDR3, the DNA is TGTGCCAGTACCCGCCTTCAGAATGAAAAACTGTTTTTT. As protein: CASTRLQNEKLFF.

This chain uses TRBV7-7 with TRBJ2-5, with 11 positions matching TRBD2. CDR3 length: 15 residues. V shed 1 base, J shed 2 bases, and the junction held 0 bases outside the gene matches. Germline CDR1 reads SSHAT; CDR2 reads FNYEAQ (reference sequence). DNA of the CDR3: TGTGCCAGCAGCTTAGGACTAGCGGGACAAGAGACCCAGTACTTC. Translated: CASSLGLAGQETQYF.

This clone was recorded only once. The genes are TRBV5-1 and TRBJ1-3; no definite D call. Looked up from germline, CDR1 is SGHRS and CDR2 is YFSETQ. V was trimmed by 4 bases and J by 4 bases, leaving 9 bases between them. The CDR3 consists of 13 residues. CDR3 DNA sequence: TGCGCCAGCAGCGCCTCGACAGGAAACACCATATATTTT. This translates into CASSASTGNTIYF.